These 11 T cell receptor beta chains were sequenced from one sample in a study of blood T cell repertoires in COVID-19. Generated by immunoSEQ multiplex PCR, the TCRdb table keeps only in-frame clones and is missing some. The table shows 85,000 to 120,000 clones, with 70% to 90% occurring only once. Source material: peripheral blood. The source is a man aged 35-49 years with active or convalescent COVID-19.

This clone was observed a handful of times. The chain links TRBV9 to TRBJ1-5, with a weak D call TRBD1 (6 bases). This CDR3 region has 15 residues. V gave up 3 bases and J gave up 7 bases, with 17 bases separating them. Per the germline V gene, CDR1 is SGDLS and CDR2 is YYNGEE. CDR3 bases: TGTGCCAGCAGCGAGGGTACAGGGTTCGAGCAGCCCCAGCATTTT. This codes for CASSEGTGFEQPQHF.

The chain uses TRBV5-1 and TRBJ2-5, with D possibly TRBD2 on 5 matching bases. Germline CDR1 and CDR2: SGHRS and YFSETQ. The CDR3 spans 12 residues. Trimming cost V 5 bases and J 4 bases, with 9 bases left between them. The CDR3 loop is CASRRDSETQYF. In DNA, the CDR3 is TGCGCCAGCAGGAGGGATTCAGAGACCCAGTACTTC.

The J gene is TRBJ2-1, the V gene TRBV5-4; TRBD2 is a possible D gene (7 bases). This CDR3 contains 16 residues. Trimming took 4 bases from V and 2 from J, leaving 16 bases between them. Per the germline V gene, CDR1 is SGHNT and CDR2 is YYREEE (reference sequence). The CDR3 DNA is TGTGCCAGCAGCCTTAAGGGGGGGTCGACCTACAATGAGCAGTTCTTC. Protein: CASSLKGGSTYNEQFF.

The chain couples TRBV3-1 (or the pseudogene TRBV3-2) to TRBJ2-7, with 8 nucleotides matching TRBD1. Trimming removed 6 bases from V and 4 bases from J; junction bases left unmatched: 14. From germline, CDR1 is LGHDT and CDR2 YNNKEL (reference sequence). This CDR3 is 16 amino acids long. The CDR3 DNA sequence: TGTGCCAGCAGTAAGGGCGGTGACAGGGGCTTGTACGAGCAGTACTTC. Residues: CASSKGGDRGLYEQYF.

This chain links TRBV5-4 with TRBJ1-1, with D tentatively TRBD1 (5 bases). Germline-derived CDR1 and CDR2 are SGHNT and YYREEE (reference sequence). The CDR3 runs to 14 residues. The V and J ends lost 4 bases and 3 bases respectively, with 13 bases between them. The CDR3 DNA follows: TGTGCCAGCAGCCCAGCAGGGTGGGACACTGAAGCTTTCTTT. Encoded protein: CASSPAGWDTEAFF.

This chain uses TRBV7-9 with TRBJ1-4; D is unresolved. Per the germline V gene, CDR1 is SEHNR and CDR2 is FQNEAQ (reference sequence). The length of the CDR3 is 16 residues. Deletions cut 5 bases from V and 8 bases from J, with 21 bases between. The CDR3 here is CASSPPVGGSNEKLFF. The DNA of the CDR3 is TGTGCCAGCAGCCCCCCCGTGGGAGGGTCAAACGAAAAACTGTTTTTT.

The chain uses TRBV7-8 and TRBJ2-1; D not certain. Between the trimmed V and J ends, which lost 7 bases and 0 bases, there was a span of 13 bases. CDR3 length: 15 amino acids. Germline V lookup: CDR1 SGHVS, CDR2 FQNEAQ. The DNA for the CDR3 is TGTGCCAGCACCGCCGGCGGAAGCTCCTACAATGAGCAGTTCTTC. It yields the protein CASTAGGSSYNEQFF.

This clone appeared once. This sequence joins TRBV9 and TRBJ1-6, with TRBD1 matching over 9 bases. The length of the CDR3 is 15 residues. V shed 4 bases and J 7 bases; nucleotides not matched to a gene: 6. CDR1 is SGDLS and CDR2 is YYNGEE in the germline V gene. The CDR3 loop reads CASSLMGTGNSPLHF. CDR3 DNA sequence: TGTGCCAGCAGCCTGATGGGGACAGGGAATTCACCCCTCCACTTT.

A single count supports this clone. V gene TRBV25-1 combines with J gene TRBJ2-1; TRBD2 is a possible D gene (5 bases). Trimming pared 4 bases from V and 1 base from J, leaving 11 bases between. Looked up from germline, CDR1 is MGHDK and CDR2 is SYGVNS. CDR3 size: 15 residues. CDR3 DNA sequence: TGTGCCAGCAGTGCCCTGGGAGTGTCCTACAATGAGCAGTTCTTC. It specifies CASSALGVSYNEQFF.

The chain combines TRBV27 with TRBJ2-2; D may be TRBD2 (5 bases). Germline V lookup: CDR1 MNHEY, CDR2 SMNVEV (reference sequence). Between the trimmed V and J ends, which lost 2 bases and 6 bases, there was a span of 13 bases. The CDR3 totals 15 residues. The CDR3 DNA follows: TGTGCCAGCAGTTTAGAAACCCGGGGAGCCGGGGAGCTGTTTTTT. Translation gives CASSLETRGAGELFF.

The chain is built from TRBV3-1 (or the pseudogene TRBV3-2) and TRBJ1-4; maybe TRBD1 (6 bases). The CDR3 runs 15 residues. CDR1 is LGHDT and CDR2 is YNNKEL in the germline V gene (reference sequence). V shed 1 base and J shed 4 bases, with 10 bases lying between them. The CDR3 sequence: CASSQGGQFNEKLFF. Written as DNA, the CDR3 is TGTGCCAGCAGCCAAGGAGGACAGTTTAATGAAAAACTGTTTTTT.